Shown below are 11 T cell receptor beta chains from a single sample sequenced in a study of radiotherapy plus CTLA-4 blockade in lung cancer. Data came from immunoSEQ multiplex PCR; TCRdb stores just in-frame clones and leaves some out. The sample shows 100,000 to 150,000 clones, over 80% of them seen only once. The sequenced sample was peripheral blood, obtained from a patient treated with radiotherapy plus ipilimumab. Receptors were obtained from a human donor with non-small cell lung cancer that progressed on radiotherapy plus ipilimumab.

CDR3 loop: CASSDGRGRREQYF. The CDR3 DNA reads as TGTGCCAGCAGCGACGGTAGGGGGCGACGGGAGCAGTACTTC. The chain recombines TRBV13 with TRBJ2-7; 7 bases map to TRBD1. Germline V CDR1 and CDR2: PRHDT, FYEKMQ (reference sequence). There are 14 residues in the CDR3. The trim removed 5 bases at V and 7 bases at J, leaving 11 bases unmatched. The full variable domain, its missing parts supplied by reference TRBV13 and TRBJ2-7, is AAGVIQSPRHLIKEKRETATLKCYPIPRHDTVYWYQQGPGQDPQFLISFYEKMQSDKGSIPDRFSAQQFSDYHSELNMSSLELGDSALYFCASSDGRGRREQYFGPGTRLTVT.

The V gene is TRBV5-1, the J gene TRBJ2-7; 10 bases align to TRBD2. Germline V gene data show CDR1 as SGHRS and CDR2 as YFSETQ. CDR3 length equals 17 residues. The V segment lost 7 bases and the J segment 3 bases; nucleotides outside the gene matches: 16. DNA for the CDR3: TGCGCCAGCCAAGCTAGCGGGAGCCCCACCCCGAGCTACGAGCAGTACTTC. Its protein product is CASQASGSPTPSYEQYF. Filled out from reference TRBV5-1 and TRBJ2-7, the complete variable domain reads KAGVTQTPRYLIKTRGQQVTLSCSPISGHRSVSWYQQTPGQGLQFLFEYFSETQRNKGNFPGRFSGRQFSNSRSEMNVSTLELGDSALYLCASQASGSPTPSYEQYFGPGTRLTVT.

Here the CDR3 reads CASSQDLDGYEKLFF. In DNA, the CDR3 is TGCGCCAGCAGCCAAGATCTTGATGGCTATGAAAAACTGTTTTTT. The chain couples TRBV4-1 to TRBJ1-4; D is undetermined. In germline, CDR1 is MGHRA, CDR2 YSYEKL. CDR3 length: 15 amino acids. V lost 0 bases, J lost 6 bases, and 11 bases lay in between.

The CDR3 spells CASSPRGENTEAFF. In DNA, the CDR3 is TGTGCCAGTAGTCCCCGGGGGGAGAACACTGAAGCTTTCTTT. V gene TRBV19 combines with J gene TRBJ1-1; TRBD1 is a possible D gene (5 bases). The germline V and J ends were trimmed by 5 bases and 1 base, with 11 bases remaining between them. The CDR3 consists of 14 residues. Looked up from germline, CDR1 is LNHDA and CDR2 is SQIVND (reference sequence).

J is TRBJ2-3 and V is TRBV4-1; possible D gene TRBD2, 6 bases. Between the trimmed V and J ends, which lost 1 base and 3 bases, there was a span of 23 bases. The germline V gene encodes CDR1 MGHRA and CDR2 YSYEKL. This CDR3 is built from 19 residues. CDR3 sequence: CASSQGRAGTTTGTDTQYF. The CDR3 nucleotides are TGCGCCAGCAGCCAAGGGAGGGCGGGGACGACGACGGGTACAGATACGCAGTATTTT.

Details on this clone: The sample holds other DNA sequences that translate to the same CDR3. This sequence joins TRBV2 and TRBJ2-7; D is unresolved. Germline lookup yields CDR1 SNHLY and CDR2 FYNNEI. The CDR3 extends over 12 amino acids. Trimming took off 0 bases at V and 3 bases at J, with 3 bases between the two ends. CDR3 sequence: CASSEAGYEQYF. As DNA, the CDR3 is TGTGCCAGCAGTGAAGCGGGCTACGAGCAGTACTTC.

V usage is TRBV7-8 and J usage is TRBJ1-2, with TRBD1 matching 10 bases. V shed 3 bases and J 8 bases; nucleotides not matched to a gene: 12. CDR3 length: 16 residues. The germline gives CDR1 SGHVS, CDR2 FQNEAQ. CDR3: CASSFDPRQGAWGYTF. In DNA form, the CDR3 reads TGTGCCAGCAGCTTCGACCCCCGACAGGGGGCTTGGGGCTACACCTTC.

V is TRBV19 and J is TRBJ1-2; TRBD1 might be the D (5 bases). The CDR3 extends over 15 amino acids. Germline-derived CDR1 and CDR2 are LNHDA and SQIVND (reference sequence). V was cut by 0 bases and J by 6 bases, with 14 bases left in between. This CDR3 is CASSIDGGKGNGYTF. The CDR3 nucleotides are TGTGCCAGTAGTATAGATGGCGGGAAGGGGAATGGCTACACCTTC.

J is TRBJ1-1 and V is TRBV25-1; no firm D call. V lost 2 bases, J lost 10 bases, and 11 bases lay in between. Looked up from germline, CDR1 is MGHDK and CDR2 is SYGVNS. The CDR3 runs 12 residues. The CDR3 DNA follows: TGTGCCAGCAGTGAAGTGGGCCGAGCAGCTTTCTTT. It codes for CASSEVGRAAFF.

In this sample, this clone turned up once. CDR3 sequence: CASSLLGAGTQYF. The DNA of the CDR3 is TGTGCCAGCAGTTTACTAGGGGCAGGGACCCAGTACTTC. The chain is built from TRBV27 and TRBJ2-5, with D maybe TRBD1 (5 bases). Trimming stripped 2 bases from V and 7 bases from J, with 11 bases between. The V gene's germline CDR1 is MNHEY and CDR2 SMNVEV (reference sequence). CDR3 length: 13 residues.

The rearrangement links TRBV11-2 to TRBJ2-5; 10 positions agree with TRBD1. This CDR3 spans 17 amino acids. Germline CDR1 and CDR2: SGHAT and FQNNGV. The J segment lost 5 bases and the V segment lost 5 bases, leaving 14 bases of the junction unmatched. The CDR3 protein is CASSARQGAHQRETQYF. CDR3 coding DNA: TGTGCCAGCAGCGCTCGACAGGGGGCGCATCAAAGGGAGACCCAGTACTTC.